This is a list of T cell receptor beta chains from one sample in a study of blood T cell repertoires in COVID-19. Only in-frame clones appear in the TCRdb table, and some are missing; sequencing was by immunoSEQ multiplex PCR. Of 350,000 to 400,000 clones listed, more than 75% are singletons. The sequencing input was PBMCs or T cells enriched from blood (not recorded which). The receptors shown here come from a woman under 40 with acute COVID-19. The CDR3 runs from the conserved cysteine through the conserved F or W. A D gene is named only where the DNA matches it firmly. Clone sizes are given selectively: once, few, many, or a class where the clone is expanded.

CDR3nt	CDR3aa	d_gene	v_gene	j_gene	abundance
TGTGCCAGCAGGGGTACAGGGGGCGCGTCGGGCTACACCTTC	CASRGTGGASGYTF	TRBD1	TRBV2	TRBJ1-2	few
TGTGCCAGCAGCGTAGATATGGGACTAGCGGGGGGCTTATACAATGAGCAGTTCTTC	CASSVDMGLAGGLYNEQFF	TRBD2	TRBV9	TRBJ2-1	-
TGTGCCAGCAGCTTCGACAGGGCTAATGAGCAGTTCTTC	CASSFDRANEQFF	TRBD1	TRBV13	TRBJ2-1	-
TGTGCCAGCAGTGACGGGCGAGACAATCAGCCCCAGCATTTT	CASSDGRDNQPQHF	-	TRBV6-4	TRBJ1-5	-
TGTGCCAGCAGCCAAGAGTACCGGGCACCCCTCCACTTT	CASSQEYRAPLHF	-	TRBV3-1/TRBV3-2	TRBJ1-6	-
TGTGCCAGCAGCTTAACCCGGGAGACCCAGTACTTC	CASSLTRETQYF	-	TRBV11-2	TRBJ2-5	-
TGTGCCACCAGTGATTCAGGGACAGGGGGCTACGAGCAGTACTTC	CATSDSGTGGYEQYF	TRBD1	TRBV24-1	TRBJ2-7	-
TGTGCCAGCAGTTTAAATGGGGGGGGCACAGATACGCAGTATTTT	CASSLNGGGTDTQYF	TRBD2	TRBV28	TRBJ2-3	few
TGTGCCAGCAGTTGGGTTGGAGGAAAGTCCTACGAGCAGTACTTC	CASSWVGGKSYEQYF	-	TRBV6-2/TRBV6-3	TRBJ2-7	-
TGTGCCAGCAGAGCTACGAGCTCCTACAATGAGCAGTTCTTC	CASRATSSYNEQFF	-	TRBV6-5	TRBJ2-1	-